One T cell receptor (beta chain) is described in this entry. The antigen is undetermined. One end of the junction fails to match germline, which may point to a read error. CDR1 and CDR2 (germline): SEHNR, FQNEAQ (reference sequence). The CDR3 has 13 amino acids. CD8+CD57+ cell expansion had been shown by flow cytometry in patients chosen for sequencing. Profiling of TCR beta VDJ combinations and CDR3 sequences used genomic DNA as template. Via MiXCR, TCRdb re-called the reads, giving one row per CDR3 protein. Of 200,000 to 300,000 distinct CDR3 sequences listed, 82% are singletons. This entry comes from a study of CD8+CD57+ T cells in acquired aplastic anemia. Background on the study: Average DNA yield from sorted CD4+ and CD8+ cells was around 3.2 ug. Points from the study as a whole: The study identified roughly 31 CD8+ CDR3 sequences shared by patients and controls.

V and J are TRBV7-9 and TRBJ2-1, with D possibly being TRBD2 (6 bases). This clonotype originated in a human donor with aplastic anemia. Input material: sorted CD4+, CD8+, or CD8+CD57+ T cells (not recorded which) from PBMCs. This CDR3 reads CASSFGGSPEQLF. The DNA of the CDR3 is TGTGCCAGCAGTTTTGGGGGGAGTCCCGAGCAGCTCTTC. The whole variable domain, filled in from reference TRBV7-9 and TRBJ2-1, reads DTGVSQNPRHKITKRGQNVTFRCDPISEHNRLYWYRQTLGQGPEFLTYFQNEAQLEKSRLLSDRFSAERPKGSFSTLEIQRTEQGDSAMYLCASSFGGSPEQLFGPGTRLTVL.